What follows describes a single T cell receptor beta chain. Germline V gives CDR1 GTSNPN, CDR2 SVGIG (reference sequence). Trimming cost V 5 bases and J 2 bases, with 27 bases left between them. The CDR3 runs 18 residues. Sequencing was performed with immunoSEQ multiplex PCR; in TCRdb, only in-frame clones are kept and a portion is missing. The table shows 130,000 to 150,000 clones, with 70% to 90% occurring only once. This specimen belongs to a study of blood T cell repertoires in COVID-19. At the level of the study: Specimens from acute and convalescent COVID-19 originated in the United States, Italy and Spain. The cDNA or gDNA used as material had been derived from T cells, B-cell-depleted T cells, or PBMCs.

Clinical history as reported by participants underpinned cohort assignment. The rearrangement joins TRBV30 to TRBJ2-5; possibly TRBD2 for D (5 bases). Sequencing input: PBMCs or T cells enriched from blood (not recorded which). The source is a woman aged 40 to 50 who had recovered from COVID-19. CDR3 in DNA: TGTGCCTGGGGCGGGTCTGAGACGTCCCTATGGACTCAAGAGACCCAGTACTTC. Translation gives CAWGGSETSLWTQETQYF.